This T cell receptor (beta chain) was sequenced in a study of blood T cell repertoires in COVID-19. In the authors' workflow: The authors estimated nucleated cell counts from reference gene primer amplification. Profiled with immunoSEQ multiplex PCR; TCRdb holds only in-frame clones, not every one. Clonal size and the V and J genes are those of that table, whereas D and trimming came from the DNA. The sample includes around 300,000 clones, under 90% of them seen just once. Participants came from fewer than 25 US areas, aged about 18 to 89 years. Cohort 3 recovered donors had two negative PCRs, clearance, or symptom resolution. This CDR3 has 14 residues. V lost 4 bases and J lost 2; bases outside the gene matches: 2. Germline values: CDR1 SQVTM, CDR2 ANQGSEA.

The receptor comes from a woman in her 30s who had recovered from COVID-19. The chain joins TRBV29-1 to TRBJ2-7, with TRBD2 identical over 13 bases. Sequenced sample: PBMCs or T cells enriched from blood (not recorded which). DNA for the CDR3: TGCAGCGTTGGTGGACTAGCGGGAGCCTACGAGCAGTACTTC. It codes for CSVGGLAGAYEQYF.